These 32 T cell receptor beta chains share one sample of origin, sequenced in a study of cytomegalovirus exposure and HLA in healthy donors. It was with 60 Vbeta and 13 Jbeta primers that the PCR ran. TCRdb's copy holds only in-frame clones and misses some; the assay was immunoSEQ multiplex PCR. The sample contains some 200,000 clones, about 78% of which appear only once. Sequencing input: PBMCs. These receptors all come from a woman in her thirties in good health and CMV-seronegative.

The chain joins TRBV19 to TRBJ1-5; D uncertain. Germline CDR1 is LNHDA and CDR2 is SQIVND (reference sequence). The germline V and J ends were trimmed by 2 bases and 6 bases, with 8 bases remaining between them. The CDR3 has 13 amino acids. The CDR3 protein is CASSIYPPQPQHF. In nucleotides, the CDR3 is TGTGCCAGTAGTATATATCCTCCTCAGCCCCAGCATTTT.

CDR3 nucleotide sequence: TGTGCCAGCAGTTTTCGTGGAGGGATGGACACCGGGGAGCTGTTTTTT. Amino acid sequence: CASSFRGGMDTGELFF. The gene calls are TRBV28 and TRBJ2-2; D is possibly TRBD2 (6 bases). Germline V lookup: CDR1 MDHEN, CDR2 SYDVKM. The CDR3 spans 16 residues. V shed 3 bases and J shed 3 bases, with 14 bases lying between them.

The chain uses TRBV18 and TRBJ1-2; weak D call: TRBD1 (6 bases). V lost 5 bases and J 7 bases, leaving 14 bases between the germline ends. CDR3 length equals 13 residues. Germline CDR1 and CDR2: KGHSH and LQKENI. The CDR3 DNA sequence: TGTGCCAGCTCATCGGAACAGGGATTTGGCTACACCTTC. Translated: CASSSEQGFGYTF.

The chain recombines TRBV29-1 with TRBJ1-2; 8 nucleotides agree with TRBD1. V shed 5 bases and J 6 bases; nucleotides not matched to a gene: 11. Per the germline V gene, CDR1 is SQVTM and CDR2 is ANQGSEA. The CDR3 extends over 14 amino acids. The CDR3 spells CSVSRSTGGDGYTF. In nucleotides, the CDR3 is TGCAGCGTTAGTCGCTCTACAGGGGGGGATGGCTACACCTTC.

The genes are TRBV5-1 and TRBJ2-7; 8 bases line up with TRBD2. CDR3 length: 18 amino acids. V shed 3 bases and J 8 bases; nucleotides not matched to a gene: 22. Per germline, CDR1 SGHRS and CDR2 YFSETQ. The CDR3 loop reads CASSWVSDPGTSSTQQYF. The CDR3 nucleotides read TGCGCCAGCAGCTGGGTGTCTGATCCCGGGACTAGTTCTACGCAGCAGTACTTC.

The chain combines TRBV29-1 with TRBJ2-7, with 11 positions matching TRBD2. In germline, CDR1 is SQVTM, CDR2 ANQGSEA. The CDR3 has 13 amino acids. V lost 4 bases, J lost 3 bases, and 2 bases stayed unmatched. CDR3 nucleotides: TGCAGCGTTGTGACTAGCGGGGACTACGAGCAGTACTTC. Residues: CSVVTSGDYEQYF.

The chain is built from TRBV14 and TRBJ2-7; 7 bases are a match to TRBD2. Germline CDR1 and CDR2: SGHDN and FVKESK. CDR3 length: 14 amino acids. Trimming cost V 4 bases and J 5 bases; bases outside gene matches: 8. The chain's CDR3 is CASSPPWAGDEQYF. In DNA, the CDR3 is TGTGCCAGCAGCCCGCCGTGGGCGGGAGACGAGCAGTACTTC.

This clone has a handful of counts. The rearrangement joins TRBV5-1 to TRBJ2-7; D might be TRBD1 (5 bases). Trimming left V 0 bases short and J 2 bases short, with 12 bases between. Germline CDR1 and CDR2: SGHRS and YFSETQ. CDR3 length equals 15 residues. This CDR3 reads CASSLGYRQPYEQYF. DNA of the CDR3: TGCGCCAGCAGCTTGGGGTATAGACAGCCCTACGAGCAGTACTTC.

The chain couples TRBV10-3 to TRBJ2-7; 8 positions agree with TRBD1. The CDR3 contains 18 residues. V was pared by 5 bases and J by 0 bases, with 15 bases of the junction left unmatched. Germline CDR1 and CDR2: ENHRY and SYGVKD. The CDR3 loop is CAISTSPGDRGPSYEQYF. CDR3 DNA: TGTGCCATCAGTACGTCCCCAGGAGACAGGGGACCCTCCTACGAGCAGTACTTC.

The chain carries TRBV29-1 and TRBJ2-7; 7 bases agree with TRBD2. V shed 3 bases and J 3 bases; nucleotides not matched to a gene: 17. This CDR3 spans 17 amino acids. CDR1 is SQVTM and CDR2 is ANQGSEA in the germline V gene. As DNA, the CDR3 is TGCAGCGTTGAGTTCCCCGGGTGGGCTAGCGGATACTACGAGCAGTACTTC. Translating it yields CSVEFPGWASGYYEQYF.

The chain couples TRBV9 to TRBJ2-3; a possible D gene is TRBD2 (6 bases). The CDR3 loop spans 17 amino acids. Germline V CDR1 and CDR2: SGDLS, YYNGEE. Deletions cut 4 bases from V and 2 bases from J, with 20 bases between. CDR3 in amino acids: CASSPRGSGGYTDTQYF. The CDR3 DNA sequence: TGTGCCAGCAGCCCCCGGGGGAGTGGGGGTTACACAGATACGCAGTATTTT.

The CDR3 DNA reads as TGTGCCAGCGGGGTAGCACCAGGGTGGTGCGAGCAGTACTTC. It is translated as CASGVAPGWCEQYF. This sequence joins TRBV6-1 and TRBJ2-7, with a tentative D call TRBD1 (5 bases). Trimming took off 8 bases at V and 6 bases at J, with 20 bases between the two ends. CDR1 and CDR2 from the germline V gene are MNHNS and SASEGT. This CDR3 is built from 14 residues.

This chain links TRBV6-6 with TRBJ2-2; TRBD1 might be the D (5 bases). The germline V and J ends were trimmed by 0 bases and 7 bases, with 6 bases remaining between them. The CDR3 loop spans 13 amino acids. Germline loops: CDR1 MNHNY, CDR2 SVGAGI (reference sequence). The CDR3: CASSYSGVGELFF. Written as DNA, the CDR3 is TGTGCCAGCAGTTACTCAGGGGTCGGGGAGCTGTTTTTT.

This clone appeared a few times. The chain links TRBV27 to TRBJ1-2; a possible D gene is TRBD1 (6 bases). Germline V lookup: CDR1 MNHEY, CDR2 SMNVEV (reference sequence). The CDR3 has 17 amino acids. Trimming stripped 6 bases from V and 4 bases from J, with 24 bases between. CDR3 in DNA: TGTGCCAGCAGCCCAGCCGTAGGACAGCTCGTTGCCTATGGCTACACCTTC. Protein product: CASSPAVGQLVAYGYTF.

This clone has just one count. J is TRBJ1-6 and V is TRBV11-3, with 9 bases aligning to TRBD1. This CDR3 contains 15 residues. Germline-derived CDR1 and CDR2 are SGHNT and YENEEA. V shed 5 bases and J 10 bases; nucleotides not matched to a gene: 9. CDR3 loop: CASSPGTGSDSPLHF. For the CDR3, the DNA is TGTGCCAGCAGCCCCGGGACAGGGTCTGACTCACCCCTCCACTTT.

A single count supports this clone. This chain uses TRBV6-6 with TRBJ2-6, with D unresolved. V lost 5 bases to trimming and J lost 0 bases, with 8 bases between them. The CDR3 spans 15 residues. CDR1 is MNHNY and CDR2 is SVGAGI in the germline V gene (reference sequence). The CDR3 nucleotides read TGTGCCAGCAGTATGGCAGGCTCTGGGGCCAACGTCCTGACTTTC. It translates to CASSMAGSGANVLTF.

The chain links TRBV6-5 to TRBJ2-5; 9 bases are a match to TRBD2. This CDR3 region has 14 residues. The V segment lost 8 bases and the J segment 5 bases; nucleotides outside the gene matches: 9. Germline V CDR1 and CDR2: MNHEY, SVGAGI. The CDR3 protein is CASGTREGNETQYF. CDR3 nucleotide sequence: TGTGCCAGCGGCACGCGGGAGGGCAATGAGACCCAGTACTTC.

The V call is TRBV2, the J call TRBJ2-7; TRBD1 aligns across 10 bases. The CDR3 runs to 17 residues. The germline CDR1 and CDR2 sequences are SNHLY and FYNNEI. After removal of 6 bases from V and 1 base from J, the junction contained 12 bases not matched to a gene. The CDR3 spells CASSDDSDRGYSYEQYF. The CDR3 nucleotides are TGTGCCAGCAGCGACGATTCGGACAGGGGGTATTCCTACGAGCAGTACTTC.

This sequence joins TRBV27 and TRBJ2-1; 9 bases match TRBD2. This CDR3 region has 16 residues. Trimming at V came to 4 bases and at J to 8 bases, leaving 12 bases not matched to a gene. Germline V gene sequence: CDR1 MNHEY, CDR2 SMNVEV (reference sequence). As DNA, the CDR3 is TGTGCCAGCAGTTGGTATAGCGGGAGCCGAGGGGATGAGCAGTTCTTC. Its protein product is CASSWYSGSRGDEQFF.

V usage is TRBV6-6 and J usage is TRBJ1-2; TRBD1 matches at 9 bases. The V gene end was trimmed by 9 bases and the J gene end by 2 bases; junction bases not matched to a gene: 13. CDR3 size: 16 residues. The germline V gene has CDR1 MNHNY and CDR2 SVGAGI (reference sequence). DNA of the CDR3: TGTGCCAGTAAACCGCCCCCGACAGGGGGAAACTATGGCTACACCTTC. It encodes CASKPPPTGGNYGYTF.

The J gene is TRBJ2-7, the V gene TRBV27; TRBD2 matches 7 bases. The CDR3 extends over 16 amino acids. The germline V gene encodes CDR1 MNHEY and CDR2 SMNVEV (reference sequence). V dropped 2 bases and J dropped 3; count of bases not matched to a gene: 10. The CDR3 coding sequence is TGTGCCAGCAGTTTAAATCTAGCGGTATTCGGCTACGAGCAGTACTTC. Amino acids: CASSLNLAVFGYEQYF.

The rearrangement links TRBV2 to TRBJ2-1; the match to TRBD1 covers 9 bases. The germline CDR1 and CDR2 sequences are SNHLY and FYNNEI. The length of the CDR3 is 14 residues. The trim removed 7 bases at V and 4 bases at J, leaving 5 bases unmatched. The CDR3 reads CASNRGLTYNEQFF. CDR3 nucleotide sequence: TGTGCCAGCAACAGGGGGCTAACTTACAATGAGCAGTTCTTC.

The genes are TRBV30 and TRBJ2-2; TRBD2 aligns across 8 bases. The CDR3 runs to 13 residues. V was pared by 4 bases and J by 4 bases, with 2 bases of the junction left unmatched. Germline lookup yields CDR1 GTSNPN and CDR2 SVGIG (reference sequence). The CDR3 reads CAWTGGSTGELFF. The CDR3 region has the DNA TGTGCCTGGACGGGGGGGTCCACCGGGGAGCTGTTTTTT.

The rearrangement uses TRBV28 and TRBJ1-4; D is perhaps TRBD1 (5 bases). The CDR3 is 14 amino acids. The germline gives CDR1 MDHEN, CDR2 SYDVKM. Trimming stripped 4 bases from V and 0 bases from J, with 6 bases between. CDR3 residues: CASSWGATNEKLFF. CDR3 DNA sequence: TGTGCCAGCAGTTGGGGCGCAACTAATGAAAAACTGTTTTTT.

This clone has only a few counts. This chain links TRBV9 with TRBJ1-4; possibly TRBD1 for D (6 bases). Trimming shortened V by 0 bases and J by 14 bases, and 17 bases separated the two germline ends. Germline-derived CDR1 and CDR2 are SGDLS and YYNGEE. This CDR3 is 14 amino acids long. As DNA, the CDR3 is TGTGCCAGCAGCGTAGCGGTCGATGACCAGGGGCTGTTTTTT. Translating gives CASSVAVDDQGLFF.

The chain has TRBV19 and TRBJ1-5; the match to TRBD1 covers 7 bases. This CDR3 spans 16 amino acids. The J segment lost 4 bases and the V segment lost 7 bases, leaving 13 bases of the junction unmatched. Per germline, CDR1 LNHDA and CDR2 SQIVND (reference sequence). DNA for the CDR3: TGTGCCAGTACTAAAGAACAGGGGCTGGGGAATCAGCCCCAGCATTTT. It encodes CASTKEQGLGNQPQHF.

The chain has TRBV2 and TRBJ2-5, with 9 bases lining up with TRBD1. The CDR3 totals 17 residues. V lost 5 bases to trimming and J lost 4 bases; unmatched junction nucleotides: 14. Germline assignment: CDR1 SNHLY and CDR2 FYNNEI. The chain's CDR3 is CASSLSYRGRFSETQYF. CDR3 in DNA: TGTGCCAGCAGTCTTAGTTACAGGGGGCGTTTTTCAGAGACCCAGTACTTC.

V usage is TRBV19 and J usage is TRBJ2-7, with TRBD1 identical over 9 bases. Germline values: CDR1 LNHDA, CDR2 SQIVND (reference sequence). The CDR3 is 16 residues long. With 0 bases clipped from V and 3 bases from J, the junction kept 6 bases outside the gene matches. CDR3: CASSIESQGAVYEQYF. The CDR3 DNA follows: TGTGCCAGTAGTATAGAGTCACAGGGGGCGGTCTACGAGCAGTACTTC.

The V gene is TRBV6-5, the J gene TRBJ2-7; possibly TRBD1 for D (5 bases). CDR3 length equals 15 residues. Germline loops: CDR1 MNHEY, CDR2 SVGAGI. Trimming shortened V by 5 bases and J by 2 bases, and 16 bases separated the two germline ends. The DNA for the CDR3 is TGTGCCAGCAGTCTGACCATACCAGGGCCCTACGAGCAGTACTTC. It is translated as CASSLTIPGPYEQYF.

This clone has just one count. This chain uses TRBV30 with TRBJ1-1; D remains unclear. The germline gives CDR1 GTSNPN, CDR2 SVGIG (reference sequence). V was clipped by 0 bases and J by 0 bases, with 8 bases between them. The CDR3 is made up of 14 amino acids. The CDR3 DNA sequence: TGTGCCTGGAGTGTACCGAGGATGAACACTGAAGCTTTCTTT. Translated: CAWSVPRMNTEAFF.

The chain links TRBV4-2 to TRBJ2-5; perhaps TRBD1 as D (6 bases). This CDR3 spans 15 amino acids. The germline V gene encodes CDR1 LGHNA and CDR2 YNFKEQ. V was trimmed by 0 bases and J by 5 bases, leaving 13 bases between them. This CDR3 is CASSQEGSRGETQYF. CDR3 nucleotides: TGTGCCAGCAGCCAAGAAGGAAGTAGGGGGGAGACCCAGTACTTC.

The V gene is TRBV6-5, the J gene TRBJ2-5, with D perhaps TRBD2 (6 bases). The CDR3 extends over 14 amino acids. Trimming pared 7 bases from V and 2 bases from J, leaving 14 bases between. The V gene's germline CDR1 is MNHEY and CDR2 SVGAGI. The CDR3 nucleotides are TGTGCCAGCAAGGAGTCCGGGGGTCAAGAGACCCAGTACTTC. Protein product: CASKESGGQETQYF.